This T cell receptor beta chain came from a study of cytomegalovirus exposure and HLA in healthy donors. Germline loops: CDR1 WNHNN, CDR2 SYGVQD (reference sequence). V was shortened by 4 bases and J by 6 bases, with 15 bases between the two germline ends. The CDR3 is made up of 15 amino acids. Profiled with immunoSEQ multiplex PCR; TCRdb holds only in-frame clones, not every one. The table has around 150,000 clones, 85% seen once. This clone was picked up one time. Sequencing was done on a sample of PBMCs. The rearrangement uses TRBV10-1 and TRBJ1-4; a possible D gene is TRBD1 (5 bases). This sequence originates from a man aged 25-40 years in good health and CMV-seropositive. The CDR3 DNA follows: TGCGCCAGCAGTGGACAGCCCAACCAGCATGAAAAACTGTTTTTT. Residues: CASSGQPNQHEKLFF.